Below are 21 T cell receptor beta chains sequenced from a single sample in a study of regulatory T cells in long-lasting Graves disease. Time point here: newly diagnosed GD, antithyroid drugs for less than 3 months. Preparation of the TCR library used RNA extracted from PBMCs. HTBI primers from iRepertoire and Arm-PCR of CDR3 regions yielded the TCR beta libraries. TCRdb called the multiplex PCR reads again in MiXCR, with one record for every CDR3 protein. The sample includes 600,000 to 650,000 distinct CDR3 sequences, 16% seen only once; the top ten take about 17%. This sample also belongs to another study, concerning T cells in Graves' hyperthyroidism and ophthalmopathy.

Source: peripheral blood mononuclear cells (PBMCs), taken at new diagnosis, from a patient treated with antithyroid drugs. The receptor set was obtained from a woman aged 25 to 39 with Graves disease.

V gene TRBV20-1 combines with J gene TRBJ1-6, with 7 bases identical to TRBD1. Germline CDR1 is DFQATT and CDR2 is SNEGSKA (reference sequence). Trimming at V came to 4 bases and at J to 7 bases, leaving 10 bases not matched to a gene. The CDR3 runs 15 residues. This CDR3 reads CSATSNRGKNSPLHF. The CDR3 DNA follows: TGCAGTGCTACGTCCAACAGGGGTAAAAATTCACCCCTCCACTTT.

For this clonotype: A single base separates this from a much larger clone, so it may be a read error. The V and J genes are TRBV7-2 and TRBJ2-1; TRBD2 matches at 11 bases. The CDR3 is 15 amino acids. Germline V gene lookup returns CDR1 SGHTA and CDR2 FQGNSA. With V trimmed by 4 bases and J by 10 bases, 9 bases remained unmatched. For the CDR3, the DNA is TGTACCAGCAGCTGGGATCTAGCGGGAGGTGGGGAGCAGTTCTTC. As protein: CTSSWDLAGGGEQFF.

For this clonotype: A much larger clone sits a single nucleotide away, making a read error possible. Here the CDR3 reads CASSWLARGPNNEQFF. CDR3 nucleotide sequence: TGTGCCAGCAGCTGGTTAGCGAGAGGGCCCAACAATGAGCAGTTCTTC. The chain joins TRBV2 to TRBJ2-3; TRBD2 might be the D (5 bases). The DNA end is a closer match to TRBJ2-1, so the J assignment may be wrong. The germline V gene has CDR1 SNHLY and CDR2 FYNNEI. The CDR3 is 16 residues long.

The chain links TRBV5-1 to TRBJ2-5; 13 bases match TRBD2. J lost 6 bases, V lost 0 bases, and 11 bases had no gene match. Germline values: CDR1 SGHRS, CDR2 YFSETQ. The CDR3 is 18 amino acids. CDR3 amino acids: CASSLADKGLAGVKTQYF. The CDR3 DNA follows: TGCGCCAGCAGCTTGGCCGATAAAGGACTAGCGGGAGTGAAGACCCAGTACTTC.

This clonotype has at least ten counts. This chain connects TRBV15 to TRBJ1-2; TRBD1 aligns across 8 bases. Trimming removed 3 bases from V and 5 bases from J; junction bases left unmatched: 5. The CDR3 runs 14 residues. Germline V gene data show CDR1 as LNHNV and CDR2 as YYDKDF (reference sequence). The CDR3 sequence: CATSSSGGTYGYTF. CDR3 DNA: TGTGCCACCAGCAGCTCAGGGGGCACGTATGGCTACACCTTC.

This clonotype was recorded many times. The chain carries TRBV12-3 or TRBV12-4 and TRBJ1-5, with D perhaps TRBD1 (6 bases). The CDR3 totals 16 residues. The ends were cut back, 6 bases at V and 2 bases at J, with 17 bases in the middle. The CDR3 nucleotides are TGTGCCAGCAGCCCTGGGGGCAGGGGTGGCAATCAGCCCCAGCATTTT. Its translation is CASSPGGRGGNQPQHF.

This clonotype was counted many times. The chain has TRBV28 and TRBJ2-3; D is undetermined. The CDR3 length is 11 residues. V lost 6 bases and J 10 bases, leaving 11 bases between the germline ends. CDR1 and CDR2 (germline): MDHEN, SYDVKM. CDR3 in amino acids: CASSRSRAQYF. The CDR3 DNA sequence: TGTGCCAGCAGCCGTAGCCGCGCGCAGTATTTT.

This clonotype occurred many times. The V call is TRBV9, the J call TRBJ2-5, with 7 bases lining up with TRBD2. V lost 4 bases and J lost 6; bases outside the gene matches: 9. Germline V gene sequence: CDR1 SGDLS, CDR2 YYNGEE. This CDR3 contains 14 residues. The DNA of the CDR3 is TGTGCCAGCAGCCATGCGGGGGATTGGAAGACCCAGTACTTC. Its translation: CASSHAGDWKTQYF.

This clonotype was seen repeatedly, ten times or more. V gene TRBV6-1 combines with J gene TRBJ2-2; the D is unclear. Trimming removed 4 bases from V and 6 bases from J, with 18 bases in between. This CDR3 spans 16 amino acids. The germline CDR1 and CDR2 sequences are MNHNS and SASEGT. The CDR3 sequence is CASSATLVSFAGELFF. For the CDR3, the DNA is TGTGCCAGCAGTGCCACCCTTGTTAGCTTCGCCGGGGAGCTGTTTTTT.

In this sample, this clonotype turned up many times. The rearrangement uses TRBV5-1 and TRBJ1-5; no definite D call. This CDR3 has 15 residues. V dropped 0 bases and J dropped 3 bases, with 10 bases sitting between them. The germline V gene has CDR1 SGHRS and CDR2 YFSETQ. Here the CDR3 reads CASSLAPGFNQPQHF. The CDR3 coding sequence is TGCGCCAGCAGCTTGGCACCGGGTTTCAATCAGCCCCAGCATTTT.

This clonotype was seen repeatedly, ten times or more. The chain has TRBV28 and TRBJ2-5; 11 bases match TRBD2. The CDR3 is made up of 18 amino acids. The trim removed 7 bases at V and 4 bases at J, leaving 17 bases unmatched. Per germline, CDR1 MDHEN and CDR2 SYDVKM. The CDR3 nucleotides are TGTGCCAGCAATCCCCATAGTACCGCTAGCGGGAGGTTAGAGACCCAGTACTTC. It yields the protein CASNPHSTASGRLETQYF.

Ten or more counts support this clonotype. The gene calls are TRBV7-2 and TRBJ2-7; TRBD2 is a possible D gene (6 bases). Germline CDR1 reads SGHTA; CDR2 reads FQGNSA. V was cut by 8 bases and J by 2 bases, with 16 bases left in between. The CDR3 is 14 amino acids. This chain's CDR3 is CASGASEGPYEQYF. In nucleotides, the CDR3 is TGTGCCAGCGGGGCTTCGGAGGGGCCCTACGAGCAGTACTTC.

There are many counts of this clonotype. The chain links TRBV2 to TRBJ1-2; D not resolved. Germline values: CDR1 SNHLY, CDR2 FYNNEI. The CDR3 is made up of 12 amino acids. V lost 8 bases to trimming and J lost 8 bases, with 15 bases between them. The CDR3 reads CASVDYPGGYTF. CDR3 DNA: TGTGCCAGCGTTGACTATCCGGGGGGCTACACCTTC.

This clonotype occurred many times. A read error may produce the germline difference seen at one junction end. The chain joins TRBV6-5 to TRBJ1-1, with TRBD1 matching 7 bases. The CDR3 sequence is 13 residues long. Germline CDR1 and CDR2: MNHEY and SVGAGI. The CDR3 loop reads CASIYRGNTEAFF. The CDR3 DNA is TGTGCCAGCATTTACAGGGGGAACACTGAAGCTTTCTTT.

This clonotype was counted a few times. The V call is TRBV11-3, the J call TRBJ2-1; D might be TRBD2 (6 bases). CDR1 SGHNT and CDR2 YENEEA come from the germline V gene. The CDR3 loop spans 17 amino acids. V was clipped by 1 base and J by 4 bases, with 17 bases between them. The CDR3 region has the DNA TGTGCCAGCAGCTTAGGGGTGAGGGGCGGGATGTACAATGAGCAGTTCTTC. Amino acids: CASSLGVRGGMYNEQFF. The full variable domain, rest sourced from reference TRBV11-3 and TRBJ2-1, is EAGVVQSPRYKIIEKKQPVAFWCNPISGHNTLYWYLQNLGQGPELLIRYENEEAVDDSQLPKDRFSAERLKGVDSTLKIQPAELGDSAVYLCASSLGVRGGMYNEQFFGPGTRLTVL.

V usage is TRBV11-2 and J usage is TRBJ1-1; D remains unclear. Germline-derived CDR1 and CDR2 are SGHAT and FQNNGV. The CDR3 runs to 11 residues. The V end was cut by 4 bases, the J end by 11 bases, with 11 bases between. CDR3 sequence (DNA): TGTGCCAGCAGCTCCTACAGCGTGGCTTTCTTT. It specifies CASSSYSVAFF.

Ten or more counts support this clonotype. The gene calls are TRBV28 and TRBJ1-1; D gene ambiguous. CDR3 length: 13 amino acids. Germline V gene lookup returns CDR1 MDHEN and CDR2 SYDVKM. V was cut by 6 bases and J by 1 base, with 9 bases left in between. The CDR3 DNA reads as TGTGCCAGCAGAGACCCGGGGAACACTGAAGCTTTCTTT. Translation: CASRDPGNTEAFF.

This chain links TRBV9 with TRBJ1-5; 8 bases match TRBD1. This CDR3 spans 15 amino acids. V lost 0 bases to trimming and J lost 6 bases; unmatched junction nucleotides: 5. The germline V gene encodes CDR1 SGDLS and CDR2 YYNGEE. CDR3 region: CASSVGQGAFQPQHF. DNA of the CDR3: TGTGCCAGCAGCGTAGGGCAGGGGGCATTTCAGCCCCAGCATTTT.

This clonotype was observed a few times. The rearrangement links TRBV29-1 to TRBJ2-6; D gene unclear. Germline lookup yields CDR1 SQVTM and CDR2 ANQGSEA. The CDR3 is 16 amino acids. V lost 3 bases and J lost 0, with 12 bases in between. Here the CDR3 reads CSVEEWIDSGANVLTF. The CDR3 region has the DNA TGCAGCGTTGAGGAATGGATTGACTCTGGGGCCAACGTCCTGACTTTC.

This clonotype was recorded many times. V is TRBV11-2 and J is TRBJ2-3; D remains ambiguous. Trimming removed 2 bases at V and 2 bases at J, with 8 bases between. Germline assignment: CDR1 SGHAT and CDR2 FQNNGV. The CDR3 runs 14 residues. CDR3 sequence (DNA): TGTGCCAGCAGCTTATCCAGGCCCACAGATACGCAGTATTTT. It specifies CASSLSRPTDTQYF.

This clonotype has a single count. The V and J genes are TRBV5-4 and TRBJ2-7, with 8 bases lining up with TRBD2. CDR3 length: 15 amino acids. Germline CDR1 and CDR2: SGHNT and YYREEE (reference sequence). The ends lost 4 bases at V and 0 bases at J; junction bases unmatched: 6. CDR3 DNA sequence: TGTGCCAGCAGCCCGCCGGGAGGGTTCTCCTACGAGCAGTACTTC. As protein: CASSPPGGFSYEQYF. The full variable domain, rest sourced from reference TRBV5-4 and TRBJ2-7, is ETGVTQSPTHLIKTRGQQVTLRCSSQSGHNTVSWYQQALGQGPQFIFQYYREEENGRGNFPPRFSGLQFPNYSSELNVNALELDDSALYLCASSPPGGFSYEQYFGPGTRLTVT.